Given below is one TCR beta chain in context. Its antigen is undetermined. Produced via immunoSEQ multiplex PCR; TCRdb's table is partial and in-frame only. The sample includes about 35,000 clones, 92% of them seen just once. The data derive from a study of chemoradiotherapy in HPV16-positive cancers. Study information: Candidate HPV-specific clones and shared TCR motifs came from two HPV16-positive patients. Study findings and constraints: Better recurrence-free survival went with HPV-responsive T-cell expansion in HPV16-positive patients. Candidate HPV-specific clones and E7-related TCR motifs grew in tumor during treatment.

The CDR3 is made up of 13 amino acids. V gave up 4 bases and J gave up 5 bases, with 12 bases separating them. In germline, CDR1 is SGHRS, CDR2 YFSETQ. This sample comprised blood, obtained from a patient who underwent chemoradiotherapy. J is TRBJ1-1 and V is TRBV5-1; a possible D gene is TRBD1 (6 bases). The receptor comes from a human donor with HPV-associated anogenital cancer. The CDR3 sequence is CASSRQEGTEAFF. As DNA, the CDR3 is TGCGCCAGCAGCCGACAGGAAGGGACTGAAGCTTTCTTT.